This T cell receptor (beta chain) was profiled in a study of blood T cell repertoires in COVID-19. About the research overall: Samples taken during acute and convalescent COVID-19 were collected in the United States, Italy and Spain. Sources were T cells, B-cell-depleted T cells, or PBMCs; the material itself was cDNA or gDNA.

Germline V gene data show CDR1 as SQVTM and CDR2 as ANQGSEA. The CDR3 length is 15 residues. Trimming cost V 4 bases and J 7 bases; bases outside gene matches: 15. In the study's own analysis: The authors estimated nucleated cell counts from reference gene primer amplification. Profiling relied on immunoSEQ multiplex PCR, and the TCRdb table lists in-frame clones only, not all of them. V and J calls and clone size are as listed in that table; D and trimming were resolved from the DNA. This sample has approximately 190,000 clones, with roughly four fifths found just once. This sequence was found in a young man with active or convalescent COVID-19. The gene calls are TRBV29-1 and TRBJ2-7, with TRBD2 matching over 8 bases. Sequenced: peripheral blood. The CDR3 reads CSVVRGSGEWEEQYF. CDR3 coding DNA: TGCAGCGTTGTTAGGGGTAGCGGGGAGTGGGAGGAGCAGTACTTC.